What follows are 2 T cell receptor beta chains derived from one specimen sequenced in a study of blood T cell repertoires in COVID-19 (dated by TCRdb to 2020 to 2022). The library was made by the immunoSEQ multiplex PCR assay. What TCRdb holds here is the immuneACCESS table cut down to in-frame rearrangements. Part of the clones is not present; checked against another copy, under half of the missing clones reflect an unresolved V gene, and the others are unexplained. A total of 350,000 to 450,000 clones appear in this sample, 75% to 90% of them only once. In total, the top ten clones hold about 7.6% of the sample. Sequencing was done on a sample of peripheral blood. The receptors were gathered from a woman aged 55-75 years with COVID-19, enrolled during active disease.

The V gene is TRBV6-6, the J gene TRBJ2-7; D might be TRBD1 (5 bases). The V end lost 5 bases, the J end lost 5 bases, and 10 bases lay between the germline ends. Looked up from germline, CDR1 is MNHNY and CDR2 is SVGAGI (reference sequence). The CDR3 loop spans 12 amino acids. CDR3 bases: TGTGCCAGCAGTATTTCAGGGAACGAGCAGTACTTC. As protein: CASSISGNEQYF.

This chain links TRBV27 with TRBJ1-1, with no clear D. The V end lost 2 bases, the J end lost 0 bases, and 10 bases lay between the germline ends. CDR3 size: 15 residues. Germline CDR1 MNHEY, CDR2 SMNVEV (reference sequence). The CDR3: CASSLVGKMNTEAFF. In DNA, the CDR3 is TGTGCCAGCAGTTTAGTCGGGAAGATGAACACTGAAGCTTTCTTT.